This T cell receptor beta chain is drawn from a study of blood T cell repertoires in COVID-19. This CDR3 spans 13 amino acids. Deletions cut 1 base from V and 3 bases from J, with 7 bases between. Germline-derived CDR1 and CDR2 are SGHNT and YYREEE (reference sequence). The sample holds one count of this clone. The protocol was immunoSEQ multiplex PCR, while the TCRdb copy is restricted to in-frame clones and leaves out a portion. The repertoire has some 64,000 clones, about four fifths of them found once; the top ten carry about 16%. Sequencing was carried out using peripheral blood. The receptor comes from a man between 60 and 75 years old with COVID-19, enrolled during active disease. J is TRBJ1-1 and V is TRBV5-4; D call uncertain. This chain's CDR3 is CASSLSQDTEAFF. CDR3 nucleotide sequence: TGTGCCAGCAGCTTGAGCCAAGACACTGAAGCTTTCTTT.